This entry concerns a single T cell receptor (beta chain). Germline loops: CDR1 MNHEY, CDR2 SVGAGI. The CDR3 is made up of 18 amino acids. J gave up 5 bases and V 0 bases, and 13 bases lay outside the gene matches. The entry originates in a study of blood T cells in healthy people across ages. Using a J-beta primer mix together with a sample-barcoded 5' primer, a second PCR was run for about 7 to 12 cycles. From the 5' RACE reads, TCRdb called clonotypes with MiXCR, one entry per CDR3 protein. Of about 1.8 million distinct CDR3 sequences listed, roughly 52% are singletons. This chain links TRBV6-5 with TRBJ1-2; 9 bases match TRBD1. Sequencing used blood. The sequence came from a woman aged 40 to 50 in good health. The CDR3 bases are TGTGCCAGCAGTTACTCCGAGACAGGGGGGAAACTAATGTATGGCTACACCTTC. Translated, it gives CASSYSETGGKLMYGYTF.